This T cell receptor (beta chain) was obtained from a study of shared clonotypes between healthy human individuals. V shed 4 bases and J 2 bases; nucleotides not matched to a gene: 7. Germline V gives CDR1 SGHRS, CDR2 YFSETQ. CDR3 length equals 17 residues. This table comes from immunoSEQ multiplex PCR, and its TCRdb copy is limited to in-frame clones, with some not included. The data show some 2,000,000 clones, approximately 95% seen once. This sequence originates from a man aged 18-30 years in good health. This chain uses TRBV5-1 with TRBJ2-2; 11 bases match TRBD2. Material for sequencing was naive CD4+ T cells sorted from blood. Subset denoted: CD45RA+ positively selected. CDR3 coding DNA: TGCGCCAGCAGCGCTCTAGCGGGAGGCCCTAACACCGGGGAGCTGTTTTTT. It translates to CASSALAGGPNTGELFF.